The 31 T cell receptor beta chains in this list originate from one sample, sequenced in a study of blood T cell repertoires in COVID-19. Using immunoSEQ multiplex PCR, the repertoire was profiled, and TCRdb retains in-frame clones only, with some absent. The table shows over 200,000 clones, with 80% to 90% occurring only once. What was sequenced was peripheral blood. The receptors were sampled from a woman in her 50s with active or convalescent COVID-19.

The rearrangement uses TRBV6-1 and TRBJ1-2; TRBD1 matches 7 bases. CDR3 length equals 14 residues. Trimming took 2 bases from V and 8 from J; bases not matched to a gene: 8. Germline-derived CDR1 and CDR2 are MNHNS and SASEGT. DNA of the CDR3: TGTGCCAGCAGTGAAAGAGGGGGCAGTGAAGGCTACACCTTC. As protein: CASSERGGSEGYTF.

V and J are TRBV9 and TRBJ2-1, with D perhaps TRBD2 (6 bases). The CDR3 sequence is 14 residues long. Germline values: CDR1 SGDLS, CDR2 YYNGEE. Trimming shortened V by 0 bases and J by 8 bases, and 12 bases separated the two germline ends. CDR3 sequence (DNA): TGTGCCAGCAGCGTAGCGGGAGCATACGATGAGCAGTTCTTC. Its translation: CASSVAGAYDEQFF.

This clone has at least ten counts. The V gene is TRBV19, the J gene TRBJ2-3; 8 positions match TRBD1. Germline V gene lookup returns CDR1 LNHDA and CDR2 SQIVND (reference sequence). The CDR3 has 15 amino acids. The V and J ends lost 3 bases and 2 bases, in that order; junction bases with no gene match: 4. In nucleotides, the CDR3 is TGTGCCAGTAGTATCGCGACAGGGGCCACAGATACGCAGTATTTT. As protein: CASSIATGATDTQYF.

The V gene is TRBV28, the J gene TRBJ1-6; D uncertain. The CDR3 covers 14 residues. Germline V lookup: CDR1 MDHEN, CDR2 SYDVKM. Between the trimmed V and J ends, which lost 10 bases and 6 bases, there was a span of 16 bases. CDR3 in DNA: TGTGCCACCGTCGCACGCGCGGGTAATTCACCCCTCCACTTT. Residues: CATVARAGNSPLHF.

The V gene is TRBV5-4, the J gene TRBJ2-5; D ambiguous. Germline V gene sequence: CDR1 SGHNT, CDR2 YYREEE (reference sequence). The CDR3 runs to 14 residues. Trimming pared 2 bases from V and 4 bases from J, leaving 12 bases between. The CDR3 is CASSFNGAGETQYF. CDR3 coding DNA: TGTGCCAGCAGCTTTAACGGAGCCGGAGAGACCCAGTACTTC.

The CDR3 nucleotides read TGTGCCAGCAGCCTACAGTCCGGTCTACCCCAGCATTTT. Its protein product is CASSLQSGLPQHF. The chain links TRBV3-1 (or the pseudogene TRBV3-2) to TRBJ1-5, with D hard to call. CDR3 length: 13 amino acids. The V gene's germline CDR1 is LGHDT and CDR2 YNNKEL (reference sequence). The V and J ends lost 4 bases and 10 bases respectively, with 14 bases between them.

The chain couples TRBV19 to TRBJ1-2; D remains ambiguous. This CDR3 region has 12 residues. Germline V CDR1 and CDR2: LNHDA, SQIVND (reference sequence). The V gene lost 7 bases and the J gene lost 8 bases, with 14 bases spanning the gap. The CDR3 here is CASNEGTGGYTF. The CDR3 DNA follows: TGTGCCAGTAACGAGGGAACCGGCGGCTACACCTTC.

The rearrangement joins TRBV10-3 to TRBJ2-3, with D tentatively TRBD1 (6 bases). The ends were cut back, 0 bases at V and 2 bases at J, with 9 bases in the middle. From germline, CDR1 is ENHRY and CDR2 SYGVKD. This CDR3 is 15 amino acids long. The CDR3 spells CAISESTGHTDTQYF. In nucleotides, the CDR3 is TGTGCCATCAGTGAGTCGACAGGACACACAGATACGCAGTATTTT.

This clone has a single count. The rearrangement joins TRBV6-1 to TRBJ2-7; 7 nucleotides agree with TRBD2. Germline V lookup: CDR1 MNHNS, CDR2 SASEGT. The CDR3 is made up of 14 amino acids. After removal of 5 bases from V and 2 bases from J, the junction contained 6 bases not matched to a gene. CDR3 nucleotide sequence: TGTGCCAGCAGTTTCCTCGGGGGGACCTACGAGCAGTACGTC. Translation gives CASSFLGGTYEQYV.

To note about this clone: This sample also contains other DNA sequences that code for the same CDR3. This chain links TRBV5-1 with TRBJ2-5; 8 positions agree with TRBD1. The CDR3 contains 14 residues. Germline trimming cut 0 bases from V and 5 bases from J; bases unmatched to any gene: 3. Germline V gene data show CDR1 as SGHRS and CDR2 as YFSETQ. The CDR3 nucleotides read TGCGCCAGCAGCTTGGCAGGACAGGGCGAGACCCAGTACTTC. This encodes CASSLAGQGETQYF.

The genes are TRBV12-5 and TRBJ1-5, with D possibly matching TRBD1 (6 bases). Trimming removed 3 bases at V and 4 bases at J, with 13 bases between. The germline V gene has CDR1 LGHNT and CDR2 FRNRAP. There are 15 residues in the CDR3. The CDR3 loop reads CASGLGGAANQPQHF. DNA of the CDR3: TGTGCTAGTGGTTTAGGGGGGGCGGCTAATCAGCCCCAGCATTTT.

This rearrangement joins TRBV28 to TRBJ2-3; a weak D match, TRBD2 (6 bases). Per the germline V gene, CDR1 is MDHEN and CDR2 is SYDVKM. The CDR3 consists of 13 residues. The germline V and J ends were trimmed by 10 bases and 2 bases, with 13 bases remaining between them. The CDR3 reads CANRDSNTDTQYF. CDR3 DNA sequence: TGTGCCAACCGGGACTCAAACACAGATACGCAGTATTTT.

The V gene is TRBV7-3, the J gene TRBJ1-2, with TRBD1 identical over 8 bases. CDR1 is SGHTA and CDR2 is FQGTGA in the germline V gene. The CDR3 runs 13 residues. The junction had 6 bases not matched to a gene; V was cut back by 6 bases and J by 6 bases. The CDR3 loop reads CASSPGGLDGYTF. The DNA for the CDR3 is TGTGCCAGCAGTCCAGGGGGCTTGGATGGCTACACCTTC.

The V and J genes are TRBV14 and TRBJ1-1, with 7 bases matching TRBD1. CDR1 is SGHDN and CDR2 is FVKESK in the germline V gene. The CDR3 runs to 14 residues. Trimming took 4 bases from V and 8 from J; bases not matched to a gene: 10. CDR3 sequence: CASSPLNRGAEAFF. CDR3 DNA: TGTGCCAGCAGCCCTTTGAACAGGGGTGCCGAAGCTTTCTTT.

V is TRBV28 and J is TRBJ2-5; the D gene is possibly TRBD1 (5 bases). The V end lost 5 bases, the J end lost 5 bases, and 21 bases lay between the germline ends. Per the germline V gene, CDR1 is MDHEN and CDR2 is SYDVKM. CDR3 length equals 16 residues. CDR3 nucleotides: TGTGCCAGCAGTGACAAGGAAGGGGTTCTTGAGGAGACCCAGTACTTC. Translation gives CASSDKEGVLEETQYF.

The V gene is TRBV5-1, the J gene TRBJ1-4, with 8 bases aligning to TRBD1. The CDR3 runs to 14 residues. Per germline, CDR1 SGHRS and CDR2 YFSETQ. V trimming: 4 bases; J trimming: 6 bases; junction bases outside the gene matches: 5. The CDR3 DNA sequence: TGCGCCAGCAGCATCGGACAGGGTCATGAAAAACTGTTTTTT. Its translation: CASSIGQGHEKLFF.

The CDR3 region has the DNA TGTGCCACCAGTGATGTGGACAGGGGTAGTGAGCAGTTCTTC. This translates into CATSDVDRGSEQFF. This chain connects TRBV24-1 to TRBJ2-1, with 9 nucleotides matching TRBD1. V lost 3 bases and J lost 9; bases outside the gene matches: 5. The CDR3 spans 14 residues. Per the germline V gene, CDR1 is KGHDR and CDR2 is SFDVKD.

The chain uses TRBV6-1 and TRBJ1-1; 10 bases match TRBD1. CDR1 and CDR2 from the germline V gene are MNHNS and SASEGT. The CDR3 is 17 residues long. Trimming at V came to 4 bases and at J to 8 bases, leaving 16 bases not matched to a gene. In DNA, the CDR3 is TGTGCCAGCAGTGGGCTAGGGACAGGGGTATTCATTGAGGAAGCTTTCTTT. As protein: CASSGLGTGVFIEEAFF.

This rearrangement joins TRBV19 to TRBJ1-3, with D tentatively TRBD1 (6 bases). The germline V and J ends were trimmed by 8 bases and 2 bases, with 13 bases remaining between them. The CDR3 contains 14 residues. Germline V gene data show CDR1 as LNHDA and CDR2 as SQIVND (reference sequence). The CDR3 protein is CASSTGMAGNTIYF. The DNA for the CDR3 is TGTGCCAGTTCCACAGGGATGGCTGGAAACACCATATATTTT.

V is TRBV6-4 and J is TRBJ2-3; 9 bases align to TRBD1. Germline V gene sequence: CDR1 MRHNA, CDR2 SNTAGT. CDR3 length: 16 residues. J gave up 6 bases and V 0 bases, and 7 bases lay outside the gene matches. The CDR3 nucleotides read TGTGCCAGCAGTGACTCATGGACAGGGGACGTGGATACGCAGTATTTT. Amino acid sequence: CASSDSWTGDVDTQYF.

This chain connects TRBV28 to TRBJ2-1, with D tentatively TRBD1 (5 bases). Germline V gene lookup returns CDR1 MDHEN and CDR2 SYDVKM. The CDR3 consists of 13 residues. The V and J ends lost 3 bases and 8 bases respectively, with 11 bases between them. CDR3 amino acids: CASSFLLGDEQFF. Written as DNA, the CDR3 is TGTGCCAGCAGTTTTTTATTAGGGGATGAGCAGTTCTTC.

The J gene is TRBJ2-7, the V gene TRBV15, with 9 bases aligning to TRBD1. J gave up 5 bases and V 6 bases, and 11 bases lay outside the gene matches. This CDR3 contains 15 residues. Per germline, CDR1 LNHNV and CDR2 YYDKDF (reference sequence). The CDR3 sequence is CATRASGTGFDEQYF. As DNA, the CDR3 is TGTGCCACCAGAGCTTCCGGGACAGGGTTCGACGAGCAGTACTTC.

This clone showed up many times. The chain links TRBV28 to TRBJ1-6; maybe TRBD1 (6 bases). Germline-derived CDR1 and CDR2 are MDHEN and SYDVKM. CDR3 size: 15 residues. V was pared by 4 bases and J by 10 bases, with 17 bases between. CDR3 loop: CASSSRSRGKSPLHF. Here the CDR3 DNA reads TGTGCCAGCAGTTCCCGCAGTAGGGGGAAATCACCCCTCCACTTT.

The chain links TRBV28 to TRBJ1-1; D not certain. The CDR3 loop spans 14 amino acids. The germline V gene encodes CDR1 MDHEN and CDR2 SYDVKM. V was pared by 7 bases and J by 1 base, with 13 bases between. The CDR3 sequence: CASITMPGNTEAFF. CDR3 in DNA: TGTGCCAGCATTACAATGCCAGGGAACACTGAAGCTTTCTTT.

The CDR3 spells CASSEASGFGYEQYF. The CDR3 coding sequence is TGTGCCAGCAGTGAAGCATCGGGGTTCGGGTACGAGCAGTACTTC. The gene calls are TRBV6-1 and TRBJ2-7; D may be TRBD2 (5 bases). Germline values: CDR1 MNHNS, CDR2 SASEGT. The CDR3 has 15 amino acids. Trimming pared 0 bases from V and 4 bases from J, leaving 13 bases between.

Remarks on this clone: The sample holds other DNA sequences that translate to the same CDR3. This chain uses TRBV6-5 with TRBJ2-3; the D gene is possibly TRBD2 (6 bases). CDR3 length equals 13 residues. Germline CDR1 and CDR2: MNHEY and SVGAGI. V was shortened by 8 bases and J by 3 bases, with 12 bases between the two germline ends. The DNA for the CDR3 is TGTGCCAGCCGACCCGCGGGGACAGATACGCAGTATTTT. It translates to CASRPAGTDTQYF.

This clone appeared a few times. This chain links TRBV5-8 with TRBJ1-4, with TRBD1 as a possible D gene (5 bases). Looked up from germline, CDR1 is SGHTS and CDR2 is YDEGEE. Trimming removed 6 bases from V and 2 bases from J, with 14 bases in between. CDR3 length equals 15 residues. In DNA, the CDR3 is TGTGCCAGCAAAGGCAGGGCCTTTACTAATGAAAAACTGTTTTTT. Residues: CASKGRAFTNEKLFF. The whole variable domain, filled in from reference TRBV5-8 and TRBJ1-4, reads EAGVTQSPTHLIKTRGQQATLRCSPISGHTSVYWYQQALGLGLQFLLWYDEGEERNRGNFPPRFSGRQFPNYSSELNVNALELEDSALYLCASKGRAFTNEKLFFGSGTQLSVL.

The chain links TRBV28 to TRBJ1-5, with D perhaps matching TRBD1 (6 bases). The CDR3 is made up of 14 amino acids. CDR1 is MDHEN, CDR2 SYDVKM, per germline. With 6 bases removed from V and 2 bases from J, the gap between germline ends came to 11 bases. CDR3 DNA sequence: TGTGCCAGCAGGAGAGGGGGGGGCAATCAGCCCCAGCATTTT. Its translation is CASRRGGGNQPQHF.

The chain carries TRBV25-1 and TRBJ1-4, with TRBD1 as a possible D gene (5 bases). The V end lost 6 bases, the J end lost 7 bases, and 21 bases lay between the germline ends. The germline V gene encodes CDR1 MGHDK and CDR2 SYGVNS. The CDR3 loop spans 16 amino acids. The CDR3 loop is CASRGGRGRSSEKLFF. Here the CDR3 DNA reads TGTGCCAGCAGGGGGGGGAGAGGGAGGTCTAGTGAAAAACTGTTTTTT.

The chain combines TRBV7-3 with TRBJ2-7, with 10 bases that match TRBD1. The CDR3 consists of 13 residues. CDR1 is SGHTA and CDR2 is FQGTGA in the germline V gene. The ends lost 5 bases at V and 4 bases at J; junction bases unmatched: 2. The CDR3 region has the DNA TGTGCCAGCAGCGGACAGGGGGTTTACGAGCAGTACTTC. Protein sequence: CASSGQGVYEQYF.

V gene TRBV6-1 combines with J gene TRBJ1-1; D not resolved. CDR1 is MNHNS, CDR2 SASEGT, per germline. This CDR3 has 15 residues. V lost 2 bases and J 4 bases, leaving 14 bases between the germline ends. The CDR3 loop is CASSELRVPGTEAFF. CDR3 bases: TGTGCCAGCAGTGAACTTCGGGTGCCGGGCACTGAAGCTTTCTTT.